One and the same sample provided the 28 T cell receptor beta chains below, sequenced in a study of neurological immune-mediated disorders. A single record per CDR3 protein comes from TCRdb applying MiXCR to the 5' RACE reads. The data hold 81,000 or so distinct CDR3 sequences, with around 13% observed a single time. The time point here: longitudinal time-point 2. Material for sequencing was PBMCs. The receptors were gathered from a female donor with HTLV-1-associated myelopathy (HAM/TSP).

This clonotype was counted at least ten times. This chain uses TRBV12-3 or TRBV12-4 with TRBJ2-7; the D is unclear. The CDR3 covers 15 residues. V lost 3 bases to trimming and J lost 0 bases, with 12 bases between them. In DNA, the CDR3 is TGTGCCAGCAGTTTCCAGACGGGTAGCTCCTACGAGCAGTACTTC. Translated: CASSFQTGSSYEQYF.

There are many counts of this clonotype. The chain uses TRBV7-9 and TRBJ2-3, with 8 bases aligning to TRBD2. The CDR3 spans 14 residues. CDR1 is SEHNR, CDR2 FQNEAQ, per germline (reference sequence). The V and J ends lost 4 bases and 6 bases, in that order; junction bases with no gene match: 6. The CDR3 region has the DNA TGTGCCAGCAGCTCCTCGGGACTAGTGGATACGCAGTATTTT. Encoded protein: CASSSSGLVDTQYF.

At least ten counts were recorded for this clonotype. The chain has TRBV7-2 and TRBJ2-5, with TRBD2 matching over 8 bases. V was clipped by 5 bases and J by 2 bases; unmatched bases: 4. The CDR3 loop spans 14 amino acids. Germline loops: CDR1 SGHTA, CDR2 FQGNSA. Written as DNA, the CDR3 is TGTGCCAGCAGCCATCAGCGGGGGCAAGAGACCCAGTACTTC. It is translated as CASSHQRGQETQYF.

Turning to this clonotype: The junction does not match germline at one end; this may be a read error. The DNA for the CDR3 is TGTGCTACCAGCAGAGATATTTTCCGGGGGCACGAGCAGTACTTC. Amino acid sequence: CATSRDIFRGHEQYF. The V gene is TRBV15, the J gene TRBJ2-7; D is possibly TRBD1 or TRBD2 (6 bases each). The CDR3 runs to 15 residues. CDR1 and CDR2 (germline): LNHNV, YYDKDF (reference sequence).

The chain joins TRBV20-1 to TRBJ2-7; 10 positions agree with TRBD2. Germline-derived CDR1 and CDR2 are DFQATT and SNEGSKA (reference sequence). This CDR3 contains 14 residues. V shed 6 bases, J shed 0 bases, and the junction held 5 bases outside the gene matches. Here the CDR3 reads CSAIAGGYSYEQYF. CDR3 in DNA: TGCAGTGCGATAGCGGGGGGCTACTCCTACGAGCAGTACTTC.

This clonotype has only a few counts. The V call is TRBV18, the J call TRBJ2-1, with 10 bases that match TRBD2. The V gene's germline CDR1 is KGHSH and CDR2 LQKENI. The ends lost 4 bases at V and 5 bases at J; junction bases unmatched: 11. This CDR3 contains 17 residues. In DNA, the CDR3 is TGTGCCAGCTCACGAATCAGCGGGGGGGCCCAGGACAATGAGCAGTTCTTC. This sequence encodes CASSRISGGAQDNEQFF.

This clonotype has more than one count but fewer than ten. The chain employs TRBV7-9 and TRBJ1-5; 7 nucleotides align to TRBD1. Looked up from germline, CDR1 is SEHNR and CDR2 is FQNEAQ (reference sequence). V was pared by 10 bases and J by 5 bases, with 11 bases of the junction left unmatched. The CDR3 runs to 14 residues. DNA for the CDR3: TGTGCCACCTCAGGGGACAGTTTCTATCAGCCCCAGCATTTT. Translation gives CATSGDSFYQPQHF.

The chain is built from TRBV10-3 and TRBJ2-1, with unresolved D. Per the germline V gene, CDR1 is ENHRY and CDR2 is SYGVKD. V gave up 3 bases and J gave up 6 bases, with 15 bases separating them. This CDR3 is 15 amino acids long. CDR3 sequence: CAISDIPATFNEQFF. The CDR3 DNA sequence: TGTGCCATCAGTGATATTCCCGCCACATTCAATGAGCAGTTCTTC.

This clonotype was seen at least ten times. The V gene is TRBV5-6, the J gene TRBJ2-1; unclear D gene. Per the germline V gene, CDR1 is SGHDT and CDR2 is YYEEEE. Trimming removed 5 bases from V and 6 bases from J, with 12 bases in between. The CDR3 loop spans 13 amino acids. This chain's CDR3 is CASSLANPNEQFF. CDR3 coding DNA: TGTGCCAGCAGTCTGGCTAACCCCAATGAGCAGTTCTTC. The full variable domain, its missing parts supplied by reference TRBV5-6 and TRBJ2-1, is DAGVTQSPTHLIKTRGQQVTLRCSPKSGHDTVSWYQQALGQGPQFIFQYYEEEERQRGNFPDRFSGHQFPNYSSELNVNALLLGDSALYLCASSLANPNEQFFGPGTRLTVL.

This clonotype was observed at least ten times. V usage is TRBV28 and J usage is TRBJ1-6; D not certain. Germline values: CDR1 MDHEN, CDR2 SYDVKM. This CDR3 spans 11 amino acids. V was shortened by 7 bases and J by 7 bases, with 5 bases between the two germline ends. CDR3 protein: CASKRNSPLHF. CDR3 nucleotide sequence: TGTGCCAGCAAACGCAATTCACCCCTCCACTTT.

At least ten counts were recorded for this clonotype. This chain joins TRBV5-1 and TRBJ2-1, with TRBD2 identical over 10 bases. The CDR3 length is 15 residues. Germline loops: CDR1 SGHRS, CDR2 YFSETQ. Trimming cost V 4 bases and J 5 bases; bases outside gene matches: 6. CDR3 in amino acids: CASSHGLADHNEQFF. The CDR3 DNA reads TGCGCCAGCAGCCATGGACTAGCGGACCACAATGAGCAGTTCTTC.

This clonotype has ten or more counts. This chain joins TRBV5-1 and TRBJ2-7; tentative D call: TRBD1 (6 bases). Germline loops: CDR1 SGHRS, CDR2 YFSETQ. The CDR3 is 12 residues long. Trimming shortened V by 3 bases and J by 5 bases, and 9 bases separated the two germline ends. The CDR3, as DNA: TGCGCCAGCAGCTATGGACAGAACGAGCAGTACTTC. Its protein product is CASSYGQNEQYF. Full variable domain (rest looked up from reference TRBV5-1 and TRBJ2-7): KAGVTQTPRYLIKTRGQQVTLSCSPISGHRSVSWYQQTPGQGLQFLFEYFSETQRNKGNFPGRFSGRQFSNSRSEMNVSTLELGDSALYLCASSYGQNEQYFGPGTRLTVT.

This clonotype was counted at least ten times. V and J are TRBV5-1 and TRBJ2-1; TRBD2 matches 16 bases. V lost 5 bases and J lost 4; bases outside the gene matches: 9. Germline V gives CDR1 SGHRS, CDR2 YFSETQ. The CDR3 sequence is 18 residues long. The CDR3 DNA reads as TGCGCCAGCAGATCGGGACTAGCGGGGGGGGATTGGTACAATGAGCAGTTCTTC. Translating it yields CASRSGLAGGDWYNEQFF.

This clonotype was observed many times. The rearrangement joins TRBV9 to TRBJ2-1, with D perhaps matching TRBD2 (5 bases). V gave up 3 bases and J gave up 0 bases, with 10 bases separating them. The CDR3 extends over 15 amino acids. Germline CDR1 reads SGDLS; CDR2 reads YYNGEE. In DNA, the CDR3 is TGTGCCAGCAGCGCCCTAGCCATCTCCTACAATGAGCAGTTCTTC. It encodes CASSALAISYNEQFF.

The chain has TRBV11-2 and TRBJ2-2; no clear D. Per the germline V gene, CDR1 is SGHAT and CDR2 is FQNNGV. The CDR3 runs 12 residues. V was clipped by 4 bases and J by 6 bases, with 6 bases between them. The CDR3, as DNA: TGTGCCAGCAGCTCAGAATCCGGGGAGCTGTTTTTT. Its protein is CASSSESGELFF.

The table lists this clonotype with many counts. The chain recombines TRBV4-1 with TRBJ2-1, with TRBD2 identical over 10 bases. The CDR3 consists of 16 residues. V lost 3 bases, J lost 10 bases, and 12 bases stayed unmatched. Germline assignment: CDR1 MGHRA and CDR2 YSYEKL. The CDR3 protein is CASSQNSGGYTEEQFF. The CDR3, as DNA: TGCGCCAGCAGCCAGAATAGCGGGGGGTATACCGAGGAGCAGTTCTTC.

Regarding this clonotype: The germline gene is not matched at one end of the junction; a read error may be the cause. This sequence joins TRBV2 and TRBJ2-2; possibly TRBD2 for D (5 bases). Germline V gene sequence: CDR1 SNHLY, CDR2 FYNNEI. The CDR3 spans 16 residues. The CDR3 bases are TGTGCCAGCAGCCTAGAGGGTGGCGGTAACACCGGGGATCTGTTTTTT. Protein product: CASSLEGGGNTGDLFF. Looking up the rest from reference TRBV2 and TRBJ2-2 gives the full variable domain: EPEVTQTPSHQVTQMGQEVILRCVPISNHLYFYWYRQILGQKVEFLVSFYNNEISEKSEIFDDQFSVERPDGSNFTLKIRSTKLEDSAMYFCASSLEGGGNTGDLFFGEGSRLTVL.

As for this clonotype: One base away lies a much larger clone, so this may be a sequencing read error. The V and J genes are TRBV7-9 and TRBJ2-1, with TRBD2 identical over 9 bases. The germline gives CDR1 SEHNR, CDR2 FQNEAQ (reference sequence). The CDR3 runs to 14 residues. The V gene end was trimmed by 4 bases and the J gene end by 8 bases; junction bases not matched to a gene: 6. CDR3 nucleotide sequence: TGTGCCAGCAGCTCGACGCGGGGGGGAGATGAGCAGTTCTTC. Its translation is CASSSTRGGDEQFF.

In this sample, this clonotype turned up many times. The chain is built from TRBV12-3 or TRBV12-4 and TRBJ2-3; D remains ambiguous. The length of the CDR3 is 14 residues. With 3 bases removed from V and 8 bases from J, the gap between germline ends came to 15 bases. The CDR3 DNA follows: TGTGCCAGCAGTTTTAGTTTGGTGATTCCTACGCAGTATTTT. Its protein product is CASSFSLVIPTQYF.

This clonotype was recorded many times. The V call is TRBV7-8, the J call TRBJ1-4; maybe TRBD1 (6 bases). The CDR3 totals 15 residues. Germline assignment: CDR1 SGHVS and CDR2 FQNEAQ. Trimming took off 5 bases at V and 2 bases at J, with 12 bases between the two ends. The CDR3 nucleotides are TGTGCCAGCAGCGCGAAGACAGGCACTAATGAAAAACTGTTTTTT. This sequence encodes CASSAKTGTNEKLFF.

The sample holds many counts of this clonotype. The J gene is TRBJ2-5, the V gene TRBV29-1, with a weak D call TRBD1 (6 bases). V was pared by 7 bases and J by 2 bases, with 26 bases between. The CDR3 is 17 residues long. Germline CDR1 is SQVTM and CDR2 is ANQGSEA. CDR3 sequence (DNA): TGCAGCGGAGTAGATTGGGGGCCCATGGGGGCGCAAGAGACCCAGTACTTC. It specifies CSGVDWGPMGAQETQYF.

Worth noting for this clonotype: At one boundary the junction diverges from the germline segment, which might be a read error. This rearrangement joins TRBV6-5 to TRBJ2-2, with D unclear. Looked up from germline, CDR1 is MNHEY and CDR2 is SVGAGI. The CDR3 has 13 residues. CDR3 region: CANSWLITGELFF. In DNA, the CDR3 is TGTGCCAACAGTTGGCTGATCACCGGGGAGCTGTTTTTT.

Ten or more counts support this clonotype. The V call is TRBV5-6, the J call TRBJ2-7, with a tentative D call TRBD2 (5 bases). Germline-derived CDR1 and CDR2 are SGHDT and YYEEEE. Trimming removed 4 bases from V and 0 bases from J, with 14 bases in between. This CDR3 is 15 amino acids long. The CDR3 DNA sequence: TGTGCCAGCAGCCCCATGACGGGAAACTCCTACGAGCAGTACTTC. Encoded protein: CASSPMTGNSYEQYF.

This clonotype came up many times. J is TRBJ1-1 and V is TRBV7-9, with no clear D. Trimming cost V 5 bases and J 5 bases, with 21 bases left between them. The CDR3 extends over 16 amino acids. Germline values: CDR1 SEHNR, CDR2 FQNEAQ (reference sequence). CDR3 region: CASSRRVEVFRTEAFF. The CDR3 DNA reads as TGTGCCAGCAGCCGCCGTGTAGAGGTATTCCGGACTGAAGCTTTCTTT.

This clonotype has only a few counts. This chain joins TRBV7-8 and TRBJ2-1, with D possibly TRBD2 on 7 matching bases. V lost 5 bases and J 2 bases, leaving 10 bases between the germline ends. This CDR3 is 14 amino acids long. The germline V gene encodes CDR1 SGHVS and CDR2 FQNEAQ. This CDR3 is CASSRGDTYNEQFF. The CDR3, as DNA: TGTGCCAGCAGCCGGGGGGACACCTACAATGAGCAGTTCTTC.

This clonotype occurred many times. The rearrangement joins TRBV6-1 to TRBJ1-5, with D uncertain. CDR3 length: 13 amino acids. The ends were cut back, 4 bases at V and 8 bases at J, with 12 bases in the middle. Per the germline V gene, CDR1 is MNHNS and CDR2 is SASEGT. The DNA for the CDR3 is TGTGCCAGCAGTGGGCACCCTAGTGAGCCCCAGCATTTT. It specifies CASSGHPSEPQHF.

On this clonotype itself: Germline is not matched at one junction end, which may reflect a read error. The chain couples TRBV20-1 to TRBJ2-1; 8 positions agree with TRBD2. Germline values: CDR1 DFQATT, CDR2 SNEGSKA (reference sequence). The CDR3 contains 14 residues. CDR3 DNA sequence: TGCAGTGCCCACATTTCGGGGGGGTACAATGAGCAGTTATTC. Its protein product is CSAHISGGYNEQLF.

This clonotype was detected many times. This chain connects TRBV12-3 or TRBV12-4 to TRBJ2-5; 9 positions agree with TRBD2. CDR3 size: 14 residues. Germline trimming cut 4 bases from V and 4 bases from J; bases unmatched to any gene: 4. The CDR3, as DNA: TGTGCCAGCAGTTCCCGCGGGGGGGGAGAGACCCAGTACTTC. The encoded protein is CASSSRGGGETQYF.